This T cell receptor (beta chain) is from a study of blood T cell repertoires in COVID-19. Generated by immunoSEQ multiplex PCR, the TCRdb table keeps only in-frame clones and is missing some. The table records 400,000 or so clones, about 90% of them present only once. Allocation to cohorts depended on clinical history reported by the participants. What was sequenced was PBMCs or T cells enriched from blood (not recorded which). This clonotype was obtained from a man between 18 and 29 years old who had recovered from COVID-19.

CDR3 nucleotides: TGTGCCAGGGGGTCCCGGGACAGGGGCGGTGAAGCTTTCTTT. This gives the protein CARGSRDRGGEAFF. The rearrangement uses TRBV6-5 and TRBJ1-1, with 10 bases fitting TRBD1. Germline CDR1 MNHEY, CDR2 SVGAGI. This CDR3 is built from 14 residues. V lost 9 bases to trimming and J lost 7 bases; unmatched junction nucleotides: 11.